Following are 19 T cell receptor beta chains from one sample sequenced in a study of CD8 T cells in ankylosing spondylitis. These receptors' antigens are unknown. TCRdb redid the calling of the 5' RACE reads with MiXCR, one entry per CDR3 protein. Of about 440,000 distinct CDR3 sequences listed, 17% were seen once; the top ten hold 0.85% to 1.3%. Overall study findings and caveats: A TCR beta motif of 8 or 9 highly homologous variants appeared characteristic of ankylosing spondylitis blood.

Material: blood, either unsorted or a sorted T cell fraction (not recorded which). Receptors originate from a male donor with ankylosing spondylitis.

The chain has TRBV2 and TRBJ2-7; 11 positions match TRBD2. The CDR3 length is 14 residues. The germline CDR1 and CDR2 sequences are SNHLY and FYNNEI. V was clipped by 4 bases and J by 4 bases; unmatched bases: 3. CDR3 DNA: TGTGCCAGCAGTGTCCCTAGCGGGGGGTACGAGCAGTACTTC. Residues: CASSVPSGGYEQYF.

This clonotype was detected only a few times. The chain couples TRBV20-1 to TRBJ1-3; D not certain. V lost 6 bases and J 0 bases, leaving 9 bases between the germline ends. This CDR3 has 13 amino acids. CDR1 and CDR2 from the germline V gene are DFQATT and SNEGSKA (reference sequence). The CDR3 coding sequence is TGCAGTGCCGGGCCCGGCTCTGGAAACACCATATATTTT. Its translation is CSAGPGSGNTIYF.

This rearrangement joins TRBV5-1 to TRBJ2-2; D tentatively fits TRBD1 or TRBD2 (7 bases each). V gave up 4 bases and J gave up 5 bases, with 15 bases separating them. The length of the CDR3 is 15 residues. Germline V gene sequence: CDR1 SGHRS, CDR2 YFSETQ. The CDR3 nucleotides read TGCGCCAGCAGCCCAGACAGGGAGGGGACCGGGGAGCTGTTTTTT. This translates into CASSPDREGTGELFF.

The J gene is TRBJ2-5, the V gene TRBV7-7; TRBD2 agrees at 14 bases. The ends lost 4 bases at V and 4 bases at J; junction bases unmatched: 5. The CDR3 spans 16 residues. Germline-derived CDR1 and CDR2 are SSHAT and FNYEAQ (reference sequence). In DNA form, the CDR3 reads TGTGCCAGCAGCTCCGGGACTAGCGGGAGCGTAGAGACCCAGTACTTC. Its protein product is CASSSGTSGSVETQYF.

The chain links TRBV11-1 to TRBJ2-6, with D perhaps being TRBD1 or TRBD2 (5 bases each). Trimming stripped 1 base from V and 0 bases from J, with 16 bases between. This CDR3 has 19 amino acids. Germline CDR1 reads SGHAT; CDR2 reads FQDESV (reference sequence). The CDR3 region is CASSLVFGASNSGANVLTF. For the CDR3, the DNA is TGTGCCAGCAGCTTAGTTTTTGGGGCTAGCAACTCTGGGGCCAACGTCCTGACTTTC.

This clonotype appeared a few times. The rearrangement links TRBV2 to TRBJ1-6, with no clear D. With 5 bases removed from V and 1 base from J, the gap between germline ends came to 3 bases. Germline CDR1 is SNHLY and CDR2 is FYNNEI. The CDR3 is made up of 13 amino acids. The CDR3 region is CASSYSYNSPLHF. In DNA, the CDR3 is TGTGCCAGCAGTTATTCCTATAATTCACCCCTCCACTTT.

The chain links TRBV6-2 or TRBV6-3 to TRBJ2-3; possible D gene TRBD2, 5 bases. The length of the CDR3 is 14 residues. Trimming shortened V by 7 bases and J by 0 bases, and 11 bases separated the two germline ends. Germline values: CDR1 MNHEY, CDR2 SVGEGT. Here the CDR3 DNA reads TGTGCCAGCACCGGACTTGCTAGCACAGATACGCAGTATTTT. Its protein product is CASTGLASTDTQYF.

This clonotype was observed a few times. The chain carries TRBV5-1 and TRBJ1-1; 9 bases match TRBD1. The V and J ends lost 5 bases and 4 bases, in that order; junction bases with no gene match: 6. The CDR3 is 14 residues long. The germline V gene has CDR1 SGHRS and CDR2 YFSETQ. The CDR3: CASRAGTGSTEAFF. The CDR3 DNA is TGCGCCAGCAGGGCCGGGACAGGGAGCACTGAAGCTTTCTTT.

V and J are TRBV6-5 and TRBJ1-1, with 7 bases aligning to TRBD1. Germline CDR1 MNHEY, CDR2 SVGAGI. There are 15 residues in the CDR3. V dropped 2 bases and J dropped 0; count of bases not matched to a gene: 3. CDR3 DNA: TGTGCCAGCAGTTACCAGGGGGTGATGAACACTGAAGCTTTCTTT. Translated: CASSYQGVMNTEAFF.

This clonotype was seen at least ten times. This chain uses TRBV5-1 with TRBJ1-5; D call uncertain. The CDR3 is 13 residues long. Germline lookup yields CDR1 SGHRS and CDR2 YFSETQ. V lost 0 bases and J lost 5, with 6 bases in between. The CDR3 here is CASSLGKDQPQHF. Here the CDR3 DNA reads TGCGCCAGCAGCTTGGGGAAAGATCAGCCCCAGCATTTT.

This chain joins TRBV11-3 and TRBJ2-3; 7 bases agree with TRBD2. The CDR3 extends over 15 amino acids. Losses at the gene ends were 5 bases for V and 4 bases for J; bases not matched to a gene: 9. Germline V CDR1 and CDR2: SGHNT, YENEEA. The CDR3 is CASSNPTSPADTQYF. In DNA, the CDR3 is TGTGCCAGCAGCAACCCGACTAGCCCGGCAGATACGCAGTATTTT.

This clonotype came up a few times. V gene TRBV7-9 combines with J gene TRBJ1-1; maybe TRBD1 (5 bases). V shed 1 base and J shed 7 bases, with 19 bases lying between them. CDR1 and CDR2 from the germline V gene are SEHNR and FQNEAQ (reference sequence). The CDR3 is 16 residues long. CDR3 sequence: CASSLGSVRVADEAFF. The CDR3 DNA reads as TGTGCCAGCAGCTTAGGGTCCGTCAGGGTCGCCGATGAAGCTTTCTTT.

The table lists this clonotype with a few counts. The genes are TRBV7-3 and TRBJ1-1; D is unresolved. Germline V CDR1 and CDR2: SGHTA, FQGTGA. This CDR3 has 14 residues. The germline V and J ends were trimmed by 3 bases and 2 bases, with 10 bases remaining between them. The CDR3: CASSFTWTNTEAFF. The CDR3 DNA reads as TGTGCCAGCAGCTTCACTTGGACTAACACTGAAGCTTTCTTT.

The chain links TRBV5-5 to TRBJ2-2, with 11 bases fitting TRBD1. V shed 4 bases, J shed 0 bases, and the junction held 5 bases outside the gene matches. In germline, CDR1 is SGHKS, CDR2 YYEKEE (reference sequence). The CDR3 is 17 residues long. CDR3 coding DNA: TGTGCCAGCAGCGGTTGGGACAGGGGGGCGAACACCGGGGAGCTGTTTTTT. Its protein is CASSGWDRGANTGELFF.

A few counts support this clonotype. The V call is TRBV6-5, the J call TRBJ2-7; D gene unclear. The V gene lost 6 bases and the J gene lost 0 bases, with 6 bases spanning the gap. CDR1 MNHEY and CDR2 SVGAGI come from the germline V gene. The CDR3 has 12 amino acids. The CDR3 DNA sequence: TGTGCCAGCAGGCGGACCTCCTACGAGCAGTACTTC. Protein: CASRRTSYEQYF.

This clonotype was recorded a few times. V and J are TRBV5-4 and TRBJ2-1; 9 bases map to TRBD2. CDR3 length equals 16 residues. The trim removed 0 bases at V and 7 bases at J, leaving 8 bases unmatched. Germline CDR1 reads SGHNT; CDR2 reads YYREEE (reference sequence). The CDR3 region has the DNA TGTGCCAGCAGCTTGGTTGGCGGGGGGGCCAGAAATGAGCAGTTCTTC. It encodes CASSLVGGGARNEQFF.

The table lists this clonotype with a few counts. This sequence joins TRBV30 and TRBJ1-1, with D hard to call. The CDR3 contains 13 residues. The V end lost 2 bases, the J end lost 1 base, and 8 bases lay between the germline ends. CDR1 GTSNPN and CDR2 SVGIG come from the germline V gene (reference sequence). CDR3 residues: CAWSPSSNTEAFF. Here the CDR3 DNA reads TGTGCCTGGAGTCCCTCATCGAACACTGAAGCTTTCTTT.

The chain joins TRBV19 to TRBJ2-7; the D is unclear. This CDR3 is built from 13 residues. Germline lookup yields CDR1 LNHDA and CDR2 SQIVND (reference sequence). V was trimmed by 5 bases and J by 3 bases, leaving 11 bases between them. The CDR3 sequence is CASSPDGLYEQYF. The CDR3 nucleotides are TGTGCCAGTAGTCCTGACGGGCTCTACGAGCAGTACTTC.

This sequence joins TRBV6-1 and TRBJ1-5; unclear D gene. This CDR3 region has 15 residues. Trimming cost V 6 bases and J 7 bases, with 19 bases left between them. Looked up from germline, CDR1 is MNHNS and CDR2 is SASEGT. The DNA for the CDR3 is TGTGCCAGCAGCCCAAGTGGGCAGCTGGGCCAGCCCCAGCATTTT. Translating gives CASSPSGQLGQPQHF.